Listed here are 25 T cell receptor beta chains from one sample, sequenced in a study of identical twins. TCRdb re-analysed the 5' RACE reads in MiXCR, keeping a single row per CDR3 protein. Of 450,000 to 650,000 distinct CDR3 sequences detected, over 12% appear once; the ten largest clones hold 0.44%. This sample was also put to use in a study of yellow fever vaccine responses in identical twins.

Sequencing input: CD4+ T cells sorted from blood. The receptors stem from a woman aged 18-35 years in good health.

The CDR3 DNA follows: TGCAGCGTTGCCAGGACAGGGGGAACTGAAGCTTTCTTT. This sequence encodes CSVARTGGTEAFF. The J gene is TRBJ1-1, the V gene TRBV29-1, with 10 nucleotides matching TRBD1. J gave up 5 bases and V 4 bases, and 4 bases lay outside the gene matches. The CDR3 covers 13 residues. Germline lookup yields CDR1 SQVTM and CDR2 ANQGSEA.

This clonotype was counted only a few times. The chain links TRBV5-1 to TRBJ2-3, with D possibly matching TRBD1 (5 bases). The germline V and J ends were trimmed by 1 base and 1 base, with 10 bases remaining between them. This CDR3 spans 15 amino acids. CDR1 SGHRS and CDR2 YFSETQ come from the germline V gene. For the CDR3, the DNA is TGCGCCAGCAGCTTGCTGGGGCGAGGCACAGATACGCAGTATTTT. It encodes CASSLLGRGTDTQYF.

This clonotype was detected a few times. The J gene is TRBJ2-5, the V gene TRBV5-1, with D possibly TRBD1 on 6 matching bases. The CDR3 runs to 17 residues. The V and J ends lost 0 bases and 1 base respectively, with 16 bases between them. Germline V gene data show CDR1 as SGHRS and CDR2 as YFSETQ. CDR3 amino acids: CASSLGGPLRSQETQYF. As DNA, the CDR3 is TGCGCCAGCAGCTTGGGGGGGCCCTTGCGGTCCCAAGAGACCCAGTACTTC. The variable domain in full, completed from reference TRBV5-1 and TRBJ2-5, reads KAGVTQTPRYLIKTRGQQVTLSCSPISGHRSVSWYQQTPGQGLQFLFEYFSETQRNKGNFPGRFSGRQFSNSRSEMNVSTLELGDSALYLCASSLGGPLRSQETQYFGPGTRLLVL.

This clonotype has a handful of counts. The chain recombines TRBV7-9 with TRBJ2-2, with 8 nucleotides matching TRBD2. CDR1 is SEHNR, CDR2 FQNEAQ, per germline (reference sequence). The CDR3 loop spans 16 amino acids. The junction had 8 bases not matched to a gene; V was cut back by 4 bases and J by 4 bases. The CDR3 coding sequence is TGTGCCAGCAGCTCCATAGCGGGGTCGAGCACCGGGGAGCTGTTTTTT. Its protein product is CASSSIAGSSTGELFF. The complete variable domain, with remaining parts taken from reference TRBV7-9 and TRBJ2-2, reads DTGVSQNPRHKITKRGQNVTFRCDPISEHNRLYWYRQTLGQGPEFLTYFQNEAQLEKSRLLSDRFSAERPKGSFSTLEIQRTEQGDSAMYLCASSSIAGSSTGELFFGEGSRLTVL.

The J gene is TRBJ2-5, the V gene TRBV20-1; 8 bases agree with TRBD1. V lost 2 bases, J lost 5 bases, and 13 bases stayed unmatched. The CDR3 runs 16 residues. Germline V gene lookup returns CDR1 DFQATT and CDR2 SNEGSKA (reference sequence). This CDR3 reads CSARRTPTGAGETQYF. CDR3 nucleotide sequence: TGCAGTGCTAGAAGGACCCCGACAGGGGCAGGGGAGACCCAGTACTTC.

The sample holds many counts of this clonotype. The germline gene is not matched at one end of the junction; a read error may be the cause. The chain has TRBV5-1 and TRBJ2-3; D remains unclear. Germline values: CDR1 SGHRS, CDR2 YFSETQ. This CDR3 has 13 amino acids. The CDR3 protein is CASSLRRTDTQYF. The CDR3 nucleotides are TGTGCCAGCAGCTTAAGGCGAACAGATACGCAGTATTTT.

This clonotype was recorded a few times. The rearrangement uses TRBV10-3 and TRBJ2-5; D gene ambiguous. Germline V CDR1 and CDR2: ENHRY, SYGVKD. This CDR3 is 15 amino acids long. V was cut by 1 base and J by 0 bases, with 9 bases left in between. CDR3 sequence reads: CAISEFPDNQETQYF. Here the CDR3 DNA reads TGTGCCATCAGTGAGTTTCCAGACAACCAAGAGACCCAGTACTTC.

In this sample, this clonotype turned up a few times. The chain uses TRBV3-1 and TRBJ1-1; 7 bases are shared with TRBD1. V trimming: 4 bases; J trimming: 4 bases; junction bases outside the gene matches: 9. This CDR3 spans 15 amino acids. Germline loops: CDR1 LGHDT, CDR2 YNNKEL (reference sequence). The CDR3 sequence: CASSPSDRVVTEAFF. The CDR3 DNA is TGTGCCAGCAGCCCATCCGACAGGGTGGTCACTGAAGCTTTCTTT.

This clonotype has at least ten counts. The rearrangement links TRBV10-3 to TRBJ2-1; the D call may be TRBD1 or TRBD2 (5 bases each). The CDR3 loop spans 14 amino acids. The V end lost 10 bases, the J end lost 0 bases, and 13 bases lay between the germline ends. The germline V gene encodes CDR1 ENHRY and CDR2 SYGVKD. CDR3 sequence reads: CATGTGSSYNEQFF. The CDR3 coding sequence is TGTGCCACCGGGACGGGGAGCTCCTACAATGAGCAGTTCTTC.

This clonotype was found a few times. This chain links TRBV20-1 with TRBJ2-1; D possibly corresponds to TRBD2 (6 bases). Per germline, CDR1 DFQATT and CDR2 SNEGSKA (reference sequence). CDR3 length equals 15 residues. V was trimmed by 0 bases and J by 1 base, leaving 10 bases between them. The DNA for the CDR3 is TGCAGTGCTAGAGACAGACTAGTATCCTACAATGAGCAGTTCTTC. Protein product: CSARDRLVSYNEQFF.

The genes are TRBV10-3 and TRBJ2-1; 10 nucleotides align to TRBD2. The CDR3 extends over 15 amino acids. CDR1 and CDR2 (germline): ENHRY, SYGVKD. With 3 bases clipped from V and 9 bases from J, the junction kept 8 bases outside the gene matches. CDR3 nucleotide sequence: TGTGCCATCAGTGACCTAGCGGGAGATTGGGGTGAGCAGTTCTTC. It is translated as CAISDLAGDWGEQFF.

The V and J genes are TRBV6-1 and TRBJ1-1; D unclear. Trimming removed 6 bases from V and 1 base from J, with 9 bases in between. CDR1 and CDR2 from the germline V gene are MNHNS and SASEGT. The CDR3 has 13 residues. The CDR3 sequence: CASSGEANTEAFF. Written as DNA, the CDR3 is TGTGCCAGCAGCGGGGAAGCGAACACTGAAGCTTTCTTT.

This clonotype was seen only a few times. V usage is TRBV5-1 and J usage is TRBJ1-1, with D possibly matching TRBD1 (5 bases). Trimming stripped 5 bases from V and 3 bases from J, with 11 bases between. Germline CDR1 is SGHRS and CDR2 is YFSETQ. The CDR3 contains 13 residues. The CDR3 loop reads CASRLDRDTEAFF. In DNA form, the CDR3 reads TGCGCCAGCAGATTAGACAGAGACACTGAAGCTTTCTTT.

This clonotype came up a few times. This chain joins TRBV20-1 and TRBJ2-3, with D possibly called TRBD1 or TRBD2 (5 bases each). The CDR3 length is 14 residues. V lost 3 bases, J lost 6 bases, and 16 bases lay in between. Germline CDR1 and CDR2: DFQATT and SNEGSKA (reference sequence). The CDR3 here is CSARGRGFADTQYF. CDR3 DNA sequence: TGCAGTGCTAGGGGGCGAGGGTTCGCCGATACGCAGTATTTT.

This clonotype was counted only a few times. The rearrangement joins TRBV5-1 to TRBJ1-1; 12 bases line up with TRBD1. Germline trimming cut 0 bases from V and 6 bases from J; bases unmatched to any gene: 3. The length of the CDR3 is 15 residues. Germline lookup yields CDR1 SGHRS and CDR2 YFSETQ. Here the CDR3 reads CASSLGDRGLPEAFF. The CDR3 nucleotides read TGCGCCAGCAGCTTGGGGGACAGGGGGCTGCCTGAAGCTTTCTTT.

This clonotype was recorded at least ten times. V and J are TRBV11-2 and TRBJ1-3, with D possibly TRBD1 on 5 matching bases. Between the trimmed V and J ends, which lost 5 bases and 0 bases, there was a span of 20 bases. Looked up from germline, CDR1 is SGHAT and CDR2 is FQNNGV. The CDR3 consists of 18 residues. The CDR3 coding sequence is TGTGCCAGCAGCGACCGACGGAGGGGACTCTCCTCTGGAAACACCATATATTTT. Translating it yields CASSDRRRGLSSGNTIYF.

This clonotype has only a few counts. The V call is TRBV20-1, the J call TRBJ1-2, with D perhaps TRBD1 (6 bases). The germline V and J ends were trimmed by 5 bases and 2 bases, with 12 bases remaining between them. CDR1 and CDR2 (germline): DFQATT, SNEGSKA (reference sequence). This CDR3 spans 13 amino acids. The CDR3 DNA is TGCAGTGCTTGGGGACATGCCAACTATGGCTACACCTTC. It specifies CSAWGHANYGYTF.

The chain carries TRBV28 and TRBJ2-7; D may correspond to TRBD1 or TRBD2 (5 bases each). This CDR3 contains 15 residues. Germline CDR1 is MDHEN and CDR2 is SYDVKM. With 8 bases removed from V and 0 bases from J, the gap between germline ends came to 17 bases. CDR3 DNA sequence: TGTGCCAGCGGCCCCCGGGGCTTAATCTCCTACGAGCAGTACGTC. Protein product: CASGPRGLISYEQYV.

The V call is TRBV27, the J call TRBJ2-1; 10 bases agree with TRBD2. There are 15 residues in the CDR3. The trim removed 5 bases at V and 3 bases at J, leaving 4 bases unmatched. From germline, CDR1 is MNHEY and CDR2 SMNVEV (reference sequence). DNA for the CDR3: TGTGCCAGCAGTACTTCTAGCGGGGGCTACAATGAGCAGTTCTTC. It specifies CASSTSSGGYNEQFF.

This clonotype was seen just once. The genes are TRBV12-3 or TRBV12-4 and TRBJ2-2; no reliable D call. Trimming pared 6 bases from V and 6 bases from J, leaving 11 bases between. The CDR3 covers 13 residues. The CDR3: CASSPRSSGELFF. The CDR3 DNA follows: TGTGCCAGCAGCCCTAGGTCTTCCGGGGAGCTGTTTTTT.

This chain connects TRBV14 to TRBJ2-7, with D uncertain. Germline loops: CDR1 SGHDN, CDR2 FVKESK. Trimming shortened V by 3 bases and J by 3 bases, and 9 bases separated the two germline ends. CDR3 size: 13 residues. The CDR3 loop is CASSHSPGYEQYF. The CDR3, as DNA: TGTGCCAGCAGCCATAGTCCGGGCTACGAGCAGTACTTC.

This clonotype was seen a handful of times. The V call is TRBV5-1, the J call TRBJ2-1, with 11 bases aligning to TRBD2. Trimming cost V 2 bases and J 7 bases; bases outside gene matches: 2. CDR1 is SGHRS, CDR2 YFSETQ, per germline. The CDR3 sequence is 14 residues long. CDR3: CASSFSGGANEQFF. DNA of the CDR3: TGCGCCAGCAGCTTTAGCGGGGGGGCGAATGAGCAGTTCTTC.

The genes are TRBV7-2 and TRBJ2-1; tentatively, D is TRBD2 (6 bases). Germline assignment: CDR1 SGHTA and CDR2 FQGNSA. Between the trimmed V and J ends, which lost 7 bases and 7 bases, there was a span of 14 bases. CDR3 length equals 13 residues. CDR3 nucleotide sequence: TGTGCCAGCATGGCGGGGCCCCTAAATGAGCAGTTCTTC. It encodes CASMAGPLNEQFF.

At least ten counts were recorded for this clonotype. The chain has TRBV12-3 or TRBV12-4 and TRBJ1-2; no clear D. V shed 2 bases and J shed 6 bases, with 10 bases lying between them. CDR3 length: 13 amino acids. The CDR3 here is CASSLRAVDGYTF. As DNA, the CDR3 is TGTGCCAGCAGTTTACGGGCAGTAGATGGCTACACCTTC.

The table lists this clonotype with a few counts. The chain uses TRBV5-1 and TRBJ2-2; TRBD2 matches 7 bases. Trimming removed 1 base from V and 0 bases from J; junction bases left unmatched: 3. The CDR3 has 16 residues. Germline V gene sequence: CDR1 SGHRS, CDR2 YFSETQ. CDR3 sequence: CASSLSRGANTGELFF. Here the CDR3 DNA reads TGCGCCAGCAGCTTGAGTCGGGGGGCGAACACCGGGGAGCTGTTTTTT.